A single sample is the source of the 24 T cell receptor beta chains below, sequenced in a study of CD4+ T cells in melanoma. The protocol was immunoSEQ multiplex PCR, while the TCRdb copy is restricted to in-frame clones and leaves out a portion. The sample holds 10,000 to 13,000 clones, around 69% seen once. The sample consisted of cells from a culture (not recorded whether cultured in vitro). These TCRs come from a human donor with melanoma.

This clone was found a few times. This chain connects TRBV5-1 to TRBJ1-5; TRBD1 agrees at 10 bases. The CDR3 contains 14 residues. V shed 4 bases and J 7 bases; nucleotides not matched to a gene: 5. The germline CDR1 and CDR2 sequences are SGHRS and YFSETQ. The DNA for the CDR3 is TGCGCCAGCAGCCCCGGGACAGGGGAACAGCCCCAGCATTTT. Amino acids: CASSPGTGEQPQHF.

CDR3 sequence: CASSLGGTGGRPEAFF. Written as DNA, the CDR3 is TGTGCCAGCAGCTTAGGGGGGACAGGGGGACGTCCGGAAGCTTTCTTT. The rearrangement joins TRBV7-9 to TRBJ1-1; TRBD1 aligns across 11 bases. CDR3 length equals 16 residues. Germline loops: CDR1 SEHNR, CDR2 FQNEAQ (reference sequence). With 1 base clipped from V and 8 bases from J, the junction kept 9 bases outside the gene matches.

This chain connects TRBV5-1 to TRBJ2-3; D remains unclear. Germline values: CDR1 SGHRS, CDR2 YFSETQ. CDR3 size: 14 residues. The V end lost 0 bases, the J end lost 3 bases, and 8 bases lay between the germline ends. The DNA of the CDR3 is TGCGCCAGCAGCTTGGGTGATTGGACAGATACGCAGTATTTT. It translates to CASSLGDWTDTQYF.

The rearrangement joins TRBV10-2 to TRBJ2-5; possibly TRBD1 for D (6 bases). Germline-derived CDR1 and CDR2 are WSHSY and SAAADI. V dropped 5 bases and J dropped 1 base, with 8 bases sitting between them. This CDR3 is built from 13 residues. The CDR3 nucleotides read TGCGCCAGCAGTTGGACAGCCCAAGAGACCCAGTACTTC. Translation gives CASSWTAQETQYF.

This clone was observed a handful of times. The rearrangement joins TRBV5-1 to TRBJ2-7; the match to TRBD2 covers 10 bases. V lost 3 bases, J lost 3 bases, and 3 bases stayed unmatched. Germline values: CDR1 SGHRS, CDR2 YFSETQ. The CDR3 sequence is 14 residues long. The DNA for the CDR3 is TGCGCCAGCAGCTCCATAGCGGGGGGCTACGAGCAGTACTTC. This codes for CASSSIAGGYEQYF.

This clone was seen a handful of times. The V gene is TRBV5-1, the J gene TRBJ1-2, with a possible D match to TRBD1 (6 bases). The CDR3 loop spans 14 amino acids. V was trimmed by 5 bases and J by 2 bases, leaving 13 bases between them. Germline CDR1 and CDR2: SGHRS and YFSETQ. This chain's CDR3 is CASRDEGQNYGYTF. The CDR3 DNA reads as TGCGCCAGCAGAGACGAGGGACAAAACTATGGCTACACCTTC.

J is TRBJ2-7 and V is TRBV2, with D possibly TRBD2 on 6 matching bases. CDR3 length: 14 amino acids. Trimming shortened V by 4 bases and J by 3 bases, and 13 bases separated the two germline ends. Germline CDR1 reads SNHLY; CDR2 reads FYNNEI. The CDR3 bases are TGTGCCAGCAGTGCAACGGGACTCGGCTACGAGCAGTACTTC. Amino acids: CASSATGLGYEQYF. The full variable domain, its missing parts supplied by reference TRBV2 and TRBJ2-7, is EPEVTQTPSHQVTQMGQEVILRCVPISNHLYFYWYRQILGQKVEFLVSFYNNEISEKSEIFDDQFSVERPDGSNFTLKIRSTKLEDSAMYFCASSATGLGYEQYFGPGTRLTVT.

The V call is TRBV7-9, the J call TRBJ2-3; 8 positions match TRBD2. Germline trimming cut 5 bases from V and 4 bases from J; bases unmatched to any gene: 5. The CDR3 spans 14 residues. CDR1 is SEHNR, CDR2 FQNEAQ, per germline (reference sequence). Written as DNA, the CDR3 is TGTGCCAGCAGCCCAAGCGGGGGTCCAGATACGCAGTATTTT. The encoded protein is CASSPSGGPDTQYF.

The chain recombines TRBV6-6 with TRBJ1-4, with 9 positions matching TRBD1. V trimming: 4 bases; J trimming: 6 bases; junction bases outside the gene matches: 9. The CDR3 has 16 amino acids. CDR1 MNHNY and CDR2 SVGAGI come from the germline V gene (reference sequence). The CDR3 region is CASSSGTGLKYEKLFF. In DNA form, the CDR3 reads TGTGCCAGCAGTTCCGGGACAGGGTTAAAATATGAAAAACTGTTTTTT.

The sample holds one count of this clone. The chain is built from TRBV27 and TRBJ2-3; 7 bases align to TRBD2. The V and J ends lost 6 bases and 1 base, in that order; junction bases with no gene match: 16. This CDR3 region has 18 residues. Germline-derived CDR1 and CDR2 are MNHEY and SMNVEV (reference sequence). The CDR3 is CASRGSPGRGVRTDTQYF. Written as DNA, the CDR3 is TGTGCCAGCAGAGGGTCCCCCGGCCGGGGGGTACGCACAGATACGCAGTATTTT.

J is TRBJ2-1 and V is TRBV2, with D perhaps matching TRBD2 (6 bases). Germline V gives CDR1 SNHLY, CDR2 FYNNEI. The CDR3 totals 13 residues. V gave up 6 bases and J gave up 6 bases, with 12 bases separating them. CDR3 loop: CASRSTGVNEQFF. The DNA for the CDR3 is TGTGCCAGCAGAAGTACGGGGGTCAATGAGCAGTTCTTC.

This clone has only a few counts. This chain links TRBV18 with TRBJ2-7; no clear D gene. This CDR3 is 13 amino acids long. Germline V gene data show CDR1 as KGHSH and CDR2 as LQKENI. V was trimmed by 3 bases and J by 5 bases, leaving 11 bases between them. CDR3 protein: CASSPIRGDEQYF. The CDR3 coding sequence is TGTGCCAGCTCACCGATCAGAGGAGACGAGCAGTACTTC. Based on the CDR3 plus reference TRBV18 and TRBJ2-7, the full variable domain is NAGVMQNPRHLVRRRGQEARLRCSPMKGHSHVYWYRQLPEEGLKFMVYLQKENIIDESGMPKERFSAEFPKEGPSILRIQQVVRGDSAAYFCASSPIRGDEQYFGPGTRLTVT.

The genes are TRBV7-2 and TRBJ1-5, with D unresolved. There are 13 residues in the CDR3. The ends were cut back, 1 base at V and 6 bases at J, with 7 bases in the middle. Germline lookup yields CDR1 SGHTA and CDR2 FQGNSA. DNA of the CDR3: TGTGCCAGCAGCTTAGTCTCAGGTCAGCCCCAGCATTTT. Residues: CASSLVSGQPQHF.

This chain uses TRBV2 with TRBJ2-5, with 9 bases that match TRBD1. J was trimmed by 13 bases and V by 8 bases; bases with no gene match: 11. CDR3 size: 12 residues. Looked up from germline, CDR1 is SNHLY and CDR2 is FYNNEI. CDR3 residues: CASLGTGSTLYF. The CDR3, as DNA: TGTGCCAGCTTAGGGACAGGGTCAACTCTGTACTTC.

This clone turned up a few times. The chain has TRBV11-2 and TRBJ1-2; D is ambiguous. The ends were cut back, 5 bases at V and 6 bases at J, with 19 bases in the middle. The germline V gene encodes CDR1 SGHAT and CDR2 FQNNGV. This CDR3 contains 15 residues. Written as DNA, the CDR3 is TGTGCCAGCAGCCCCATAGCCAGAAGCGGTGATGGCTACACCTTC. It encodes CASSPIARSGDGYTF. Full variable domain (rest looked up from reference TRBV11-2 and TRBJ1-2): EAGVAQSPRYKIIEKRQSVAFWCNPISGHATLYWYQQILGQGPKLLIQFQNNGVVDDSQLPKDRFSAERLKGVDSTLKIQPAKLEDSAVYLCASSPIARSGDGYTFGSGTRLTVV.

The chain employs TRBV30 and TRBJ2-7; 7 nucleotides align to TRBD1. The CDR3 sequence is 16 residues long. Germline CDR1 reads GTSNPN; CDR2 reads SVGIG (reference sequence). The V segment lost 3 bases and the J segment 0 bases; nucleotides outside the gene matches: 11. The chain's CDR3 is CAWSRRRDSSSYEQYF. The CDR3 DNA follows: TGTGCCTGGAGCAGACGCCGGGACAGCAGCTCCTACGAGCAGTACTTC.

This clone was seen just once. In nucleotides, the CDR3 is TGTGCCAGCAGTTACGCACAGGCCCAAGGGGGCTACACCTTC. Translated: CASSYAQAQGGYTF. The chain uses TRBV6-5 and TRBJ1-2; tentatively, D is TRBD1 (5 bases). V was trimmed by 2 bases and J by 8 bases, leaving 15 bases between them. The CDR3 is made up of 14 amino acids. Germline CDR1 is MNHEY and CDR2 is SVGAGI.

The rearrangement links TRBV9 to TRBJ1-3; D gene uncertain. The CDR3 length is 13 residues. Trimming pared 5 bases from V and 3 bases from J, leaving 9 bases between. Germline lookup yields CDR1 SGDLS and CDR2 YYNGEE. The CDR3 sequence is CASSGLGGNTIYF. In nucleotides, the CDR3 is TGTGCCAGCAGTGGGTTGGGTGGAAACACCATATATTTT.

The chain joins TRBV4-1 to TRBJ1-5; D not resolved. Germline assignment: CDR1 MGHRA and CDR2 YSYEKL. V lost 0 bases, J lost 0 bases, and 12 bases lay in between. The CDR3 is 17 amino acids. The CDR3, as DNA: TGCGCCAGCAGCCAAGAGCCCCGAACTAATAGCAATCAGCCCCAGCATTTT. Its protein is CASSQEPRTNSNQPQHF.

This clone was counted a single time. V and J are TRBV27 and TRBJ2-1; D not certain. The CDR3 is made up of 15 amino acids. In germline, CDR1 is MNHEY, CDR2 SMNVEV (reference sequence). Trimming removed 5 bases at V and 0 bases at J, with 11 bases between. The CDR3 region is CASSPRTSSYNEQFF. CDR3 DNA sequence: TGTGCCAGCAGTCCGAGGACGAGCTCCTACAATGAGCAGTTCTTC.

This clone was counted a single time. One end of the junction varies from germline; a read error may be responsible. This chain connects TRBV6-1 to TRBJ2-3; D unclear. The CDR3 consists of 17 residues. Germline CDR1 reads MNHNS; CDR2 reads SASEGT. In nucleotides, the CDR3 is TGTGCCATCAGTGAGCCTATCTCCATGGATAACTCAGATACGCAGTATTTT. It is translated as CAISEPISMDNSDTQYF.

J is TRBJ2-7 and V is TRBV6-6; TRBD2 matches at 9 bases. The germline gives CDR1 MNHNY, CDR2 SVGAGI (reference sequence). V lost 8 bases and J lost 3; bases outside the gene matches: 8. CDR3 length: 14 residues. CDR3 in DNA: TGTGCCAGCGGGGGGCTAGCGGGGAGCTACGAGCAGTACTTC. Translating gives CASGGLAGSYEQYF.

The CDR3 region is CASSGRGGYTF. In DNA form, the CDR3 reads TGTGCCAGTAGTGGAAGGGGTGGCTACACCTTC. V gene TRBV19 combines with J gene TRBJ1-2; a weak D match, TRBD1 (5 bases). Germline V gene sequence: CDR1 LNHDA, CDR2 SQIVND (reference sequence). This CDR3 spans 11 amino acids. V was shortened by 5 bases and J by 7 bases, with 8 bases between the two germline ends.

This sequence joins TRBV6-1 and TRBJ1-2; TRBD1 matches 9 bases. The germline V gene has CDR1 MNHNS and CDR2 SASEGT. With V trimmed by 1 base and J by 10 bases, 10 bases remained unmatched. The CDR3 covers 15 residues. The CDR3 DNA reads as TGTGCCAGCAGTGAAGATACAGGGGGCTTCCTATCCTACACCTTC. Translated: CASSEDTGGFLSYTF.